This T cell receptor beta chain was identified in a study of blood T cells in healthy people across ages. Germline CDR1 reads MNHEY; CDR2 reads SVGAGI. There are 17 residues in the CDR3. With V trimmed by 0 bases and J by 1 base, 6 bases remained unmatched. A word on this clonotype: Antigen: not known.

Whole-study findings and limits: Not knowing donor CMV status may have confounded expanded clonotype changes. Long-lived and aged donors differed, with more naive CD4+ cells and higher diversity in the long-lived.

A second about 6 to 12 cycle PCR used barcoded and J-beta primers. MiXCR, applied by TCRdb to the 5' RACE reads, yields one record per CDR3 protein. The data hold about 1 million distinct CDR3 sequences, with under 55% observed a single time. Every sample yielded at least 6 million isolated PBMCs. This receptor was taken from an older woman in good health. The V and J genes are TRBV6-5 and TRBJ2-3; 8 bases are shared with TRBD1. Sequencing was carried out using blood. The CDR3 region has the DNA TGTGCCAGCAGTTACTCGATGGCGGGACAGGGCACAGATACGCAGTATTTT. Translated: CASSYSMAGQGTDTQYF.